The 31 T cell receptor beta chains below come from one sample, sequenced in a study of T cell responses to AZD1222 COVID-19 vaccine. Profiled with immunoSEQ multiplex PCR; TCRdb holds only in-frame clones, not every one. The repertoire consists of fewer than 150,000 clones, with 89% occurring once and the leading ten covering roughly 4.7%. The sample here was peripheral blood, taken on day 0 of AZD1222 vaccination. These receptors originate from an adult in good health.

This clone is a singleton in its sample. This sequence joins TRBV5-6 and TRBJ1-2; the match to TRBD1 covers 9 bases. V trimming: 0 bases; J trimming: 8 bases; junction bases outside the gene matches: 5. Germline V gene sequence: CDR1 SGHDT, CDR2 YYEEEE. The CDR3 runs to 14 residues. Written as DNA, the CDR3 is TGTGCCAGCAGCTTGGAACAGGGGGCTGGAGGCTACACCTTC. Translation: CASSLEQGAGGYTF.

The chain carries TRBV7-9 and TRBJ2-3, with TRBD1 as a possible D gene (6 bases). This CDR3 spans 14 amino acids. The ends were cut back, 6 bases at V and 2 bases at J, with 12 bases in the middle. Germline CDR1 reads SEHNR; CDR2 reads FQNEAQ (reference sequence). This CDR3 reads CASRPTGFTDTQYF. CDR3 DNA: TGTGCCAGCAGGCCGACAGGTTTCACAGATACGCAGTATTTT. The full variable domain, rest sourced from reference TRBV7-9 and TRBJ2-3, is DTGVSQNPRHKITKRGQNVTFRCDPISEHNRLYWYRQTLGQGPEFLTYFQNEAQLEKSRLLSDRFSAERPKGSFSTLEIQRTEQGDSAMYLCASRPTGFTDTQYFGPGTRLTVL.

This chain joins TRBV5-1 and TRBJ2-3, with TRBD2 matching over 8 bases. CDR3 length: 14 amino acids. V was pared by 5 bases and J by 1 base, with 3 bases of the junction left unmatched. The V gene's germline CDR1 is SGHRS and CDR2 YFSETQ. The CDR3 region is CASRPGLGTDTQYF. For the CDR3, the DNA is TGCGCCAGCAGGCCGGGACTAGGCACAGATACGCAGTATTTT. Full variable domain (missing parts from reference TRBV5-1 and TRBJ2-3): KAGVTQTPRYLIKTRGQQVTLSCSPISGHRSVSWYQQTPGQGLQFLFEYFSETQRNKGNFPGRFSGRQFSNSRSEMNVSTLELGDSALYLCASRPGLGTDTQYFGPGTRLTVL.

This rearrangement joins TRBV28 to TRBJ2-7; D unclear. The CDR3 extends over 12 amino acids. V was clipped by 4 bases and J by 2 bases, with 6 bases between them. CDR1 and CDR2 from the germline V gene are MDHEN and SYDVKM. CDR3 DNA: TGTGCCAGCAGTTCCCATCCCTACGAGCAGTACTTC. This sequence encodes CASSSHPYEQYF.

The V call is TRBV6-5, the J call TRBJ2-3; D is unclear. This CDR3 contains 15 residues. Germline CDR1 is MNHEY and CDR2 is SVGAGI. The germline V and J ends were trimmed by 2 bases and 0 bases, with 9 bases remaining between them. The CDR3 sequence: CASSYGQTSTDTQYF. In DNA form, the CDR3 reads TGTGCCAGCAGTTACGGCCAGACTAGCACAGATACGCAGTATTTT.

With respect to this clone: The junction differs from germline at one of its ends, possibly a read error. The chain links TRBV2 to TRBJ2-3, with 14 positions matching TRBD2. The CDR3 is made up of 14 amino acids. Germline V CDR1 and CDR2: SNHLY, FYNNEI. CDR3 region: CASTQSGLAGDRSF. As DNA, the CDR3 is TGTGCCAGCACCCAATCGGGACTAGCGGGGGACCGGTCCTTT.

The sample holds many counts of this clone. The rearrangement links TRBV6-5 to TRBJ1-1; D is possibly TRBD1 (5 bases). In germline, CDR1 is MNHEY, CDR2 SVGAGI. The CDR3 is 13 residues long. V was shortened by 5 bases and J by 3 bases, with 10 bases between the two germline ends. The CDR3 here is CASSPQEYTEAFF. Written as DNA, the CDR3 is TGTGCCAGCAGTCCACAGGAGTACACTGAAGCTTTCTTT.

J is TRBJ1-2 and V is TRBV12-3 or TRBV12-4; 8 bases map to TRBD1. The CDR3 covers 13 residues. After removal of 3 bases from V and 8 bases from J, the junction contained 5 bases not matched to a gene. For the CDR3, the DNA is TGTGCCAGCAGTTTCCAGGGGGCGCGAGGCTACACCTTC. It codes for CASSFQGARGYTF.

This sequence joins TRBV7-2 and TRBJ2-2; TRBD2 matches 10 bases. Losses at the gene ends were 5 bases for V and 8 bases for J; bases not matched to a gene: 5. Germline V gives CDR1 SGHTA, CDR2 FQGNSA. The CDR3 length is 14 residues. CDR3 in DNA: TGTGCCAGCAGCAACCTAGCGGGAGCTGGGGAGCTGTTTTTT. Its translation: CASSNLAGAGELFF. The full variable domain, in which reference TRBV7-2 and TRBJ2-2 provide the parts outside the CDR3, is GAGVSQSPSNKVTEKGKDVELRCDPISGHTALYWYRQSLGQGLEFLIYFQGNSAPDKSGLPSDRFSAERTGGSVSTLTIQRTQQEDSAVYLCASSNLAGAGELFFGEGSRLTVL.

As concerns this clone: The junction shows a germline mismatch at one end, possibly a read error. V and J are TRBV28 and TRBJ2-7; tentative D call: TRBD2 (6 bases). Germline lookup yields CDR1 MDHEN and CDR2 SYDVKM. This CDR3 contains 12 residues. The chain's CDR3 is CASRTGLLREDF. CDR3 nucleotides: TGTGCCAGCAGAACGGGACTCCTCCGAGAGGACTTC.

This clone was counted between two and nine times. This chain links TRBV5-5 with TRBJ1-2; D gene ambiguous. The CDR3 extends over 12 amino acids. CDR1 SGHKS and CDR2 YYEKEE come from the germline V gene (reference sequence). V was clipped by 3 bases and J by 4 bases, with 7 bases between them. CDR3 amino acids: CASSSQSYGYTF. For the CDR3, the DNA is TGTGCCAGCAGCTCACAGAGCTATGGCTACACCTTC.

This rearrangement joins TRBV21-1 to TRBJ1-4. TRBV21-1 represents a pseudogene. The length of the CDR3 is 13 residues. The CDR3 sequence: CASSSYPGPPTSF. In DNA form, the CDR3 reads TGTGCCAGCAGCAGCTACCCGGGGCCCCCAACGAGTTTT.

This clone was counted between two and nine times. The V gene is TRBV3-1 (or the pseudogene TRBV3-2), the J gene TRBJ2-1, with 7 bases lining up with TRBD2. Germline V gives CDR1 LGHDT, CDR2 YNNKEL (reference sequence). V shed 2 bases, J shed 8 bases, and the junction held 6 bases outside the gene matches. The CDR3 sequence is 14 residues long. CDR3 region: CASSQLAVGHEQFF. DNA for the CDR3: TGTGCCAGCAGCCAACTAGCGGTGGGGCATGAGCAGTTCTTC.

This clone came up once. The chain is built from TRBV12-5 and TRBJ1-3; D is uncertain. The V and J ends lost 0 bases and 0 bases respectively, with 12 bases between them. CDR1 and CDR2 from the germline V gene are LGHNT and FRNRAP. CDR3 length: 17 amino acids. Here the CDR3 DNA reads TGTGCTAGTGGTTTGGTAACATCCAGAGACTCTGGAAACACCATATATTTT. This encodes CASGLVTSRDSGNTIYF. Using reference TRBV12-5 and TRBJ1-3 for the parts outside the CDR3, the full variable domain is DARVTQTPRHKVTEMGQEVTMRCQPILGHNTVFWYRQTMMQGLELLAYFRNRAPLDDSGMPKDRFSAEMPDATLATLKIQPSEPRDSAVYFCASGLVTSRDSGNTIYFGEGSWLTVV.

This chain links TRBV2 with TRBJ2-5; D gene unclear. Germline lookup yields CDR1 SNHLY and CDR2 FYNNEI. Between the trimmed V and J ends, which lost 6 bases and 1 base, there was a span of 15 bases. CDR3 length equals 15 residues. The CDR3 DNA follows: TGTGCCAGCAGGCGGACCGCTATACCCCAAGAGACCCAGTACTTC. Encoded protein: CASRRTAIPQETQYF.

This sequence joins TRBV6-1 and TRBJ1-3; a possible D gene is TRBD1 (5 bases). Trimming removed 3 bases from V and 4 bases from J, with 16 bases in between. Per germline, CDR1 MNHNS and CDR2 SASEGT. This CDR3 comprises 16 residues. The CDR3 sequence: CASSDRGRGSGNTIYF. Here the CDR3 DNA reads TGTGCCAGCAGTGATAGAGGGAGGGGCTCAGGAAACACCATATATTTT.

The chain joins TRBV5-4 to TRBJ1-2; D unclear. The CDR3 is made up of 12 amino acids. V lost 0 bases to trimming and J lost 8 bases, with 8 bases between them. Germline-derived CDR1 and CDR2 are SGHNT and YYREEE (reference sequence). CDR3 sequence (DNA): TGTGCCAGCAGCTTGGAAAGTCGCGGCTACACCTTC. Its translation: CASSLESRGYTF.

This chain uses TRBV6-6 with TRBJ1-2; 10 positions agree with TRBD1. CDR3 length: 16 amino acids. Unmatched junction bases numbered 5, after V lost 0 bases and J lost 4 bases. In germline, CDR1 is MNHNY, CDR2 SVGAGI (reference sequence). The CDR3 sequence is CASSYSSTGGVYGYTF. The CDR3, as DNA: TGTGCCAGCAGTTACTCCTCGACAGGGGGCGTCTATGGCTACACCTTC.

This clone has just one count. This rearrangement joins TRBV25-1 to TRBJ2-7; possible D gene TRBD2, 5 bases. There are 14 residues in the CDR3. The V gene's germline CDR1 is MGHDK and CDR2 SYGVNS. Trimming removed 3 bases from V and 2 bases from J, with 11 bases in between. CDR3 in amino acids: CASSDQNGTYEQYF. The CDR3 DNA reads as TGTGCCAGCAGTGACCAGAACGGGACCTACGAGCAGTACTTC.

The V gene is TRBV10-2, the J gene TRBJ2-2; 8 bases agree with TRBD1. After removal of 6 bases from V and 7 bases from J, the junction contained 4 bases not matched to a gene. This CDR3 has 13 residues. From germline, CDR1 is WSHSY and CDR2 SAAADI. In DNA form, the CDR3 reads TGCGCCAGCAGGCAGGGGGCGGGCGGGGAGCTGTTTTTT. Translation gives CASRQGAGGELFF.

V gene TRBV7-9 combines with J gene TRBJ1-6, with a tentative D call TRBD1 (6 bases). Germline V gives CDR1 SEHNR, CDR2 FQNEAQ (reference sequence). The ends were cut back, 3 bases at V and 5 bases at J, with 14 bases in the middle. The CDR3 totals 16 residues. The CDR3 coding sequence is TGTGCCAGCAGCTTCTTCCGACAGGCTCATAATTCACCCCTCCACTTT. Translated, it gives CASSFFRQAHNSPLHF.

The chain has TRBV3-1 (or the pseudogene TRBV3-2) and TRBJ2-2; D possibly corresponds to TRBD1 (5 bases). Looked up from germline, CDR1 is LGHDT and CDR2 is YNNKEL (reference sequence). V was shortened by 6 bases and J by 6 bases, with 5 bases between the two germline ends. The CDR3 contains 11 residues. This CDR3 reads CASRGAGELFF. The CDR3 DNA follows: TGTGCCAGCAGAGGGGCCGGGGAGCTGTTTTTT.

J is TRBJ1-2 and V is TRBV5-1; D may be TRBD1 (6 bases). CDR3 length equals 14 residues. Germline V gene lookup returns CDR1 SGHRS and CDR2 YFSETQ. Trimming took 4 bases from V and 3 from J, leaving 13 bases between them. The CDR3 loop is CASSQGSGDYGYTF. In DNA, the CDR3 is TGCGCCAGCAGCCAGGGGTCAGGCGACTATGGCTACACCTTC.

The V gene is TRBV4-1, the J gene TRBJ2-5; TRBD1 might be the D (6 bases). V lost 1 base and J lost 6, with 15 bases in between. Germline assignment: CDR1 MGHRA and CDR2 YSYEKL. CDR3 length: 15 amino acids. The CDR3: CASSQGRGEGKTQYF. For the CDR3, the DNA is TGCGCCAGCAGCCAAGGCAGGGGCGAGGGAAAGACCCAGTACTTC.

The chain combines TRBV2 with TRBJ1-2, with unresolved D. Germline values: CDR1 SNHLY, CDR2 FYNNEI. V was pared by 6 bases and J by 9 bases, with 8 bases between. The CDR3 contains 10 residues. DNA of the CDR3: TGTGCCAGCAGGGTTGATCGCTACACCTTC. Its protein is CASRVDRYTF.

This clone was picked up one time. This chain connects TRBV30 to TRBJ2-1; 9 nucleotides line up with TRBD2. The germline V gene has CDR1 GTSNPN and CDR2 SVGIG (reference sequence). Trimming took 2 bases from V and 3 from J; bases not matched to a gene: 8. This CDR3 region has 16 residues. This CDR3 reads CAWSKAGGAFYNEQFF. The CDR3 nucleotides are TGTGCCTGGAGTAAAGCGGGAGGTGCCTTCTACAATGAGCAGTTCTTC.

The chain uses TRBV27 and TRBJ2-7, with 7 nucleotides matching TRBD1. The CDR3 sequence is 14 residues long. The germline V gene encodes CDR1 MNHEY and CDR2 SMNVEV (reference sequence). V lost 6 bases to trimming and J lost 2 bases; unmatched junction nucleotides: 7. CDR3 DNA sequence: TGTGCCAGCAGCCCTCACGGACAGGCCTACGAGCAGTACTTC. Encoded protein: CASSPHGQAYEQYF.

The chain joins TRBV1 to TRBJ2-7. TRBV1 represents a pseudogene. The CDR3 runs 15 residues. CDR3 nucleotide sequence: TGCACCAGCAGCCAAGATGAGGTCCGGCCCGGGGGCAAGTACTTC. Translating it yields CTSSQDEVRPGGKYF.

This clone showed up just once. The gene calls are TRBV11-2 and TRBJ2-7; TRBD2 might be the D (6 bases). Trimming took 5 bases from V and 0 from J, leaving 11 bases between them. The CDR3 extends over 14 amino acids. From germline, CDR1 is SGHAT and CDR2 FQNNGV. The DNA of the CDR3 is TGTGCCAGCAGCCCAAGGGAGGACTCCTACGAGCAGTACTTC. Encoded protein: CASSPREDSYEQYF.

The V gene is TRBV28, the J gene TRBJ1-5; D may be TRBD1 (6 bases). The CDR3 runs 16 residues. The germline V gene encodes CDR1 MDHEN and CDR2 SYDVKM. Trimming took 10 bases from V and 3 from J, leaving 22 bases between them. The CDR3 sequence is CATRGIAGGPNQPQHF. Written as DNA, the CDR3 is TGTGCCACCCGTGGAATCGCTGGGGGCCCCAATCAGCCCCAGCATTTT.

CDR3 region: CASSYNGLAGSYEQYF. DNA for the CDR3: TGTGCCAGCAGCTATAACGGACTAGCGGGATCCTACGAGCAGTACTTC. The chain joins TRBV5-5 to TRBJ2-7; 12 positions agree with TRBD2. The CDR3 consists of 16 residues. CDR1 and CDR2 (germline): SGHKS, YYEKEE (reference sequence). Trimming took 3 bases from V and 1 from J; bases not matched to a gene: 5. Full variable domain (remainder filled in from reference TRBV5-5 and TRBJ2-7): DAGVTQSPTHLIKTRGQQVTLRCSPISGHKSVSWYQQVLGQGPQFIFQYYEKEERGRGNFPDRFSARQFPNYSSELNVNALLLGDSALYLCASSYNGLAGSYEQYFGPGTRLTVT.